This T cell receptor (beta chain) comes out of a study of blood T cell repertoires in COVID-19 (TCRdb year 2020). For the wider study: Samples covering the acute and convalescent phases of COVID-19 were provided by collaborators in the United States, Italy and Spain. The material from the prospective study consisted of cDNA or gDNA derived from T cells, B-cell-depleted T cells, or PBMCs. Deeply sampled blood TCRbeta repertoires from subjects exposed to, actively infected with, or recovered from COVID-19 were included in the dataset. The repertoires were released in a freely available public database meant as a resource for research on the immune response to SARS-CoV-2. The samples were drawn from two sources: the first 160 participants of the ongoing ImmuneRACE study, and over 1,000 subjects contributed by 6 global collaborators. A de-identified subject ID, COVID-19 status, age in years and sex were almost always included in the sample metadata. HLA class I and class II types, where available, came from metadata supplied by the sample provider rather than from assay-based typing.

Comment on this clone: The antigen it recognizes is unknown. Per-base qualities were not stored, and no clone one base away is much larger.

Overall study results and their limits: The amount of clinical and demographic metadata varied by source and participant and was provided uncurated.

Participants in the prospective study were enrolled through a virtual design, were aged roughly 18 to 90 years, and lived in approximately 24 United States geographic areas. In the prospective study, cohorts were assigned on the basis of participant-reported clinical history obtained from a screening survey and a study questionnaire. For ImmuneRACE Cohort 3, a participant was defined as recovered based on two consecutive negative NP/OP PCR tests, clearance by a healthcare professional, or resolution of symptoms. Each participant in the prospective study had whole blood, serum and a nasopharyngeal or oropharyngeal swab collected by mobile phlebotomists. Prospective study participants could optionally give additional blood draws and questionnaires over an approximately 2-month period. Before DNA extraction, prospective study blood samples were shipped either frozen or at room temperature. Deletion took 1 base off V and 5 bases off J, with a span of 6 bases between the germline ends. The CDR3 has 13 amino acids, counting the end cysteine and phenylalanine. This entry keeps only the CDR3 DNA: 39 bases, framed from base 1. The CDR1 and CDR2 encoded by the germline V gene are MDHEN and SYDVKM.

The immunoSEQ Assay, a bias-controlled multiplex PCR, was used to amplify TCRbeta CDR3 regions from genomic DNA. Per the original workflow: The number of nucleated cells in each sample was estimated from the amplification of reference gene primers within the assay. To quantify the absolute abundance of each unique TCRbeta CDR3 rearrangement, sequence reads were collapsed and filtered. For each sample, productive Simpson clonality was calculated by taking the square root of Simpson's diversity index across productive rearrangements. TCRdb mirrors the immuneACCESS table, restricted to in-frame sequences. Some clones are absent from its copies; in checked studies, under half trace to an unresolved V gene, and the reason for the others is unknown. That table furnishes V, J and clone size, whereas the DNA furnished D and trimming. This sample is represented by roughly 250,000 clones; 80% to 90% of them were singletons. The ten largest clones capture around 4.5% of the sample.

Source material: PBMCs or T cells enriched from blood (not recorded which). The sequence is built from TRBV28 and TRBJ1-5, with no confident D gene call. The source is a woman aged 25-40 years who had recovered from COVID-19. The DNA is as follows: TGTGCCAGCAGTTTATACCCGGATCAGCCCCAGCATTTT. It encodes CASSLYPDQPQHF.